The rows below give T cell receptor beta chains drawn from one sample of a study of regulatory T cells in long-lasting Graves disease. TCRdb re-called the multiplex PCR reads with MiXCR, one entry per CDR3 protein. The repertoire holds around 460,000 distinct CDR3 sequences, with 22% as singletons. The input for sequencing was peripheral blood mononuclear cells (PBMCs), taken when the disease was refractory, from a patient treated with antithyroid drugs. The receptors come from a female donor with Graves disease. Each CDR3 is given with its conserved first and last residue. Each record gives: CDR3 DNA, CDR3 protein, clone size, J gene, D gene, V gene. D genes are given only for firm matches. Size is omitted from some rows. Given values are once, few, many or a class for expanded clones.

CDR3 DNA: TGTGCCAGCAATGGGGACAGGAACACCGGGGAGCTGTTTTTT; CDR3 protein: CASNGDRNTGELFF; clone size: many; J gene: TRBJ2-2; D gene: TRBD1; V gene: TRBV12-3/TRBV12-4
CDR3 DNA: TGTGCCTGGAGAGCGGGCCTGAGGGGCACTGAAGCTTTCTTT; CDR3 protein: CAWRAGLRGTEAFF; clone size: once; J gene: TRBJ1-1; D gene: .; V gene: TRBV30
CDR3 DNA: TGCAGTGCCTCCGTGGGGCAGGGTCATAATTCACCCCTCCACTTT; CDR3 protein: CSASVGQGHNSPLHF; clone size: many; J gene: TRBJ1-6; D gene: .; V gene: TRBV20-1
CDR3 DNA: TGTGCCAGCAGCTTAGATTCTAGCGGGCCCCTCTCCTACGAGCAGTACTTC; CDR3 protein: CASSLDSSGPLSYEQYF; clone size: many; J gene: TRBJ2-7; D gene: TRBD2; V gene: TRBV7-2
CDR3 DNA: TGTGCCAGCAGGGGACCCATCTCCTACGAGCAGTACTTC; CDR3 protein: CASRGPISYEQYF; clone size: many; J gene: TRBJ2-7; D gene: .; V gene: TRBV28
CDR3 DNA: TGTGCCTGCGCCCAGTCCTTCTCGCGGGACTATGGCTACACCTTC; CDR3 protein: CACAQSFSRDYGYTF; clone size: many; J gene: TRBJ1-2; D gene: .; V gene: TRBV28
CDR3 DNA: TGTGCCAGCAGCCGACTGGATTCGTCCGAAGCTTTCTTT; CDR3 protein: CASSRLDSSEAFF; clone size: few; J gene: TRBJ1-1; D gene: .; V gene: TRBV27
CDR3 DNA: TGTGCCAGCAGCACTACTAGCGGGGGAGACTACGAGCAGTACTTC; CDR3 protein: CASSTTSGGDYEQYF; clone size: few; J gene: TRBJ2-7; D gene: TRBD2; V gene: TRBV7-9
CDR3 DNA: TGTGCCAGCAGGTCACCCGGCACAGATACGCAGTATTTT; CDR3 protein: CASRSPGTDTQYF; clone size: few; J gene: TRBJ2-3; D gene: .; V gene: TRBV28
CDR3 DNA: TGTGCCAGCACGAAGCGCGGCTACCAAGAGACCCAGTACTTC; CDR3 protein: CASTKRGYQETQYF; clone size: many; J gene: TRBJ2-5; D gene: .; V gene: TRBV2
CDR3 DNA: TGTGCCAGCAGTCTCAGGGGTAGTAAGGGCTACACCTTC; CDR3 protein: CASSLRGSKGYTF; clone size: .; J gene: TRBJ1-2; D gene: .; V gene: TRBV28
CDR3 DNA: TGTGCCAGCAGTTTAATAGAGTCGCGCAATCAGCCCCAGCATTTT; CDR3 protein: CASSLIESRNQPQHF; clone size: many; J gene: TRBJ1-5; D gene: .; V gene: TRBV27
CDR3 DNA: TGCGCCAGCAGGTCCGGGACATCTTTGTCAGTCGTCCCCGTATATTTT; CDR3 protein: CASRSGTSLSVVPVYF; clone size: .; J gene: TRBJ1-3; D gene: .; V gene: TRBV5-1
CDR3 DNA: TGTGCCAGCAGTTTATCCTGGAACTCTGCGGATACGCAGTATTTT; CDR3 protein: CASSLSWNSADTQYF; clone size: many; J gene: TRBJ2-3; D gene: .; V gene: TRBV28
CDR3 DNA: TGCAGTGCTAGTAATGGCGAGGAAGCTTTCTTT; CDR3 protein: CSASNGEEAFF; clone size: many; J gene: TRBJ1-1; D gene: .; V gene: TRBV20-1
CDR3 DNA: TGTGCCAGCAGCACTACGGGAGATGAGTTCTACGAGCAGTACTTC; CDR3 protein: CASSTTGDEFYEQYF; clone size: .; J gene: TRBJ2-7; D gene: .; V gene: TRBV9
CDR3 DNA: TGTGCCAGCAGCCCCCCGGCAGAAGGGTATGGCTACACCTTC; CDR3 protein: CASSPPAEGYGYTF; clone size: many; J gene: TRBJ1-2; D gene: .; V gene: TRBV11-3
CDR3 DNA: TGTGCCAGCAGCTTCGGGGGGCCCTCCTACAATGAGCAGTTCTTC; CDR3 protein: CASSFGGPSYNEQFF; clone size: few; J gene: TRBJ2-1; D gene: .; V gene: TRBV11-2
CDR3 DNA: TGTGCCAGCAGCCAAGATAACTTACCAGGAAACACCATATATTTT; CDR3 protein: CASSQDNLPGNTIYF; clone size: .; J gene: TRBJ1-3; D gene: .; V gene: TRBV3-1
CDR3 DNA: TGTGCCAGCAGTACAGGGGGCGCGGGAAACATTCAGTACTTC; CDR3 protein: CASSTGGAGNIQYF; clone size: few; J gene: TRBJ2-4; D gene: TRBD1; V gene: TRBV6-1
CDR3 DNA: TGTGCCAGCAGTTTAGGGGGATTAGCCAAAAACATTCAGTACTTC; CDR3 protein: CASSLGGLAKNIQYF; clone size: many; J gene: TRBJ2-4; D gene: .; V gene: TRBV28
CDR3 DNA: TGCGCCAGCAGCCAAGATTTGAGCACAGGAGGGAAAGCTTTCTTT; CDR3 protein: CASSQDLSTGGKAFF; clone size: few; J gene: TRBJ1-1; D gene: .; V gene: TRBV4-3
CDR3 DNA: TGTGCCAGCAGCTTAGACCCAGGTTCGGGCTCTGGGGCCAACGTCCTGACTTTC; CDR3 protein: CASSLDPGSGSGANVLTF; clone size: .; J gene: TRBJ2-6; D gene: .; V gene: TRBV7-6
CDR3 DNA: TGCGCCAGCAGCCAAGAAGCGGGGGCGTGGACCGGGGAGCTGTTTTTT; CDR3 protein: CASSQEAGAWTGELFF; clone size: once; J gene: TRBJ2-2; D gene: TRBD2; V gene: TRBV4-1
CDR3 DNA: TGTGCCAGCAGCCGGACCCTAGGGCCTAACACTGAAGCTTTCTTT; CDR3 protein: CASSRTLGPNTEAFF; clone size: .; J gene: TRBJ1-1; D gene: .; V gene: TRBV11-2
CDR3 DNA: TGTGCCAGCATGGGGGACAGGGGAGTTGGCAATGAGCAGTTCTTC; CDR3 protein: CASMGDRGVGNEQFF; clone size: many; J gene: TRBJ2-1; D gene: TRBD1; V gene: TRBV2
CDR3 DNA: TGTGCCAGCAGCCTTCAGGGCAGCCAAGAGACCCAGTACTTC; CDR3 protein: CASSLQGSQETQYF; clone size: few; J gene: TRBJ2-5; D gene: .; V gene: TRBV2
CDR3 DNA: TGTGCCTGTGGGACACCCGCAACTAATGAAAAACTGTTTTTT; CDR3 protein: CACGTPATNEKLFF; clone size: .; J gene: TRBJ1-4; D gene: .; V gene: TRBV30
CDR3 DNA: TGTGCCAGCAGCTTAGCGGCAGTTTACGAGCAGTACTTC; CDR3 protein: CASSLAAVYEQYF; clone size: .; J gene: TRBJ2-7; D gene: .; V gene: TRBV7-9
CDR3 DNA: TGCGCCAGCAGCCCGTACCCCGGGGAGCTGTTTTTT; CDR3 protein: CASSPYPGELFF; clone size: .; J gene: TRBJ2-2; D gene: .; V gene: TRBV5-1
CDR3 DNA: TGTGCCAGAGGCCTTTCGCGCGCTAGCCACGAGCAGTACTTC; CDR3 protein: CARGLSRASHEQYF; clone size: .; J gene: TRBJ2-7; D gene: .; V gene: TRBV6-1
CDR3 DNA: TGTGCCAGCAGTTTAGGGGGCCGGAGAATGAACACTGAAGCTTTCTTT; CDR3 protein: CASSLGGRRMNTEAFF; clone size: many; J gene: TRBJ1-1; D gene: .; V gene: TRBV28
CDR3 DNA: TGTGCCAGCAGTGAAGCTGGGACAGACTTTAACTATGGCTACACCTTC; CDR3 protein: CASSEAGTDFNYGYTF; clone size: few; J gene: TRBJ1-2; D gene: TRBD1; V gene: TRBV2
CDR3 DNA: TGTGCCAGCAGTTACTCCTTGGACAGGTATACCTACGAGCAGTACTTC; CDR3 protein: CASSYSLDRYTYEQYF; clone size: .; J gene: TRBJ2-7; D gene: TRBD1; V gene: TRBV6-2/TRBV6-3
CDR3 DNA: TGCAGTGCGAGGACAGGCGGCAGCTATGGCTACACCTTC; CDR3 protein: CSARTGGSYGYTF; clone size: few; J gene: TRBJ1-2; D gene: TRBD1; V gene: TRBV20-1
CDR3 DNA: TGTGCCAGCAGTCCCTCTTGGGACTATGGCTACACCTTC; CDR3 protein: CASSPSWDYGYTF; clone size: many; J gene: TRBJ1-2; D gene: .; V gene: TRBV28